The T cell receptor (beta chain) under discussion was sequenced for a study of cytomegalovirus exposure and HLA in healthy donors. The overall study: Falling in the Caucasian-associated ancestry cluster were 65% to 90% of a few hundred genotyped donors.

General observations from the study: The likely explanation for a cluster of highly shared sequence variants was sequencing artifact.

In the case of this clone: Its antigen remains unidentified.

Primers for the PCR totalled 60 Vbeta and 13 Jbeta. TCRdb's table, derived via immunoSEQ multiplex PCR, lists solely in-frame clones and lacks some. The sample lists 100,000 to 150,000 clones; about 80% were seen once. Per the germline V gene, CDR1 is MNHNY and CDR2 is SVGAGI (reference sequence). The CDR3 extends over 16 amino acids. V shed 6 bases, J shed 5 bases, and the junction held 15 bases outside the gene matches. The sequence came from a man between 35 and 55 years old in good health and CMV-seronegative. J is TRBJ2-7 and V is TRBV6-6; 8 positions agree with TRBD2. Source material: PBMCs. The CDR3 spells CASSPTETSEPHEQYF. The CDR3 DNA reads as TGTGCCAGCAGCCCTACGGAGACTAGCGAACCCCACGAGCAGTACTTC.